These T cell receptor beta chains were read from a single sample in a study of cytomegalovirus exposure and HLA in healthy donors. The table came from immunoSEQ multiplex PCR; TCRdb's copy has only in-frame clones and leaves some out. The sample gives some 150,000 clones, 80% to 90% of which show up once; 13% is in the top ten. The sequencing input was PBMCs. Every receptor here comes from a woman aged 45 to 65 in good health and CMV-seronegative. The CDR3 runs from the conserved cysteine through the conserved F or W. The order of the fields is D gene, clone size, J gene, V gene, CDR3 protein, CDR3 DNA. A D gene is named only where the DNA matches it firmly. Size is stated for part of the rows, as once, few or many counts, or as a class when the clone is expanded.

>TRBD1|few|TRBJ2-1|TRBV10-2
CASSRTGQEYNEQFF
TGCGCCAGCAGTAGAACAGGACAGGAGTACAATGAGCAGTTCTTC
>TRBD2|NA|TRBJ2-5|TRBV7-9
CSSSLVLLAGRETQYF
TGTTCCAGCAGCTTAGTACTGCTAGCGGGGAGAGAGACCCAGTACTTC
>TRBD2|few|TRBJ2-5|TRBV10-3
CAISEGAGGFLSETQYF
TGTGCCATCAGTGAGGGAGCGGGGGGGTTCTTATCAGAGACCCAGTACTTC
>TRBD1|NA|TRBJ1-5|TRBV19
CASSPSGTVSNQPQHF
TGTGCCAGTAGCCCTTCTGGGACAGTATCTAATCAGCCCCAGCATTTT
>TRBD2|NA|TRBJ2-3|TRBV11-1
CASSPLLAGGGDTQYF
TGTGCCAGCAGCCCATTACTAGCGGGGGGGGGAGATACGCAGTATTTT
>NA|NA|TRBJ2-2|TRBV27
CASSLVGGVTGELFF
TGTGCCAGCAGTTTAGTAGGCGGTGTAACCGGGGAGCTGTTTTTT
>TRBD2|NA|TRBJ2-1|TRBV6-1
CASSDGTSGGNEQFF
TGTGCCAGCAGTGACGGGACTAGCGGGGGCAATGAGCAGTTCTTC
>NA|NA|TRBJ1-2|TRBV27
CASSFDPGDLWGYTF
TGTGCCAGCAGTTTCGACCCGGGGGACCTATGGGGCTACACCTTC
>TRBD2|once|TRBJ2-2|TRBV27
CASRTSGGANTGELFF
TGTGCCAGCAGGACTAGCGGGGGGGCGAACACCGGGGAGCTGTTTTTT
>TRBD1|NA|TRBJ1-4|TRBV15
CATSRQGGGEKLFF
TGTGCCACCAGCAGGCAGGGGGGTGGCGAAAAACTGTTTTTT
>TRBD2|NA|TRBJ2-5|TRBV7-3
CASSGPTSGGPGQTQYF
TGTGCCAGCAGCGGCCCGACTAGCGGGGGGCCGGGGCAGACCCAGTACTTC
>NA|NA|TRBJ1-2|TRBV6-6
CASSLWGGVHGYTF
TGTGCCAGCAGCCTTTGGGGGGGAGTACATGGCTACACCTTC
>NA|once|TRBJ1-2|TRBV6-5
CASRRTGNYGYTF
TGTGCCAGCAGACGGACGGGAAACTATGGCTACACCTTC
>NA|NA|TRBJ2-1|TRBV14
CASRPLDRGGSDEQFF
TGTGCCAGCAGACCCTTGGATAGGGGGGGGAGCGATGAGCAGTTCTTC
>NA|NA|TRBJ1-2|TRBV27
CASSLPNGEGYTF
TGTGCCAGCAGTCTCCCTAACGGGGAAGGCTACACCTTC
>TRBD1|once|TRBJ1-4|TRBV9
CASSERTGTSSGELFF
TGTGCCAGCAGCGAACGGACAGGGACTTCCTCTGGGGAACTGTTTTTT
>NA|NA|TRBJ1-4|TRBV7-9
CASSLVLYGGTNEKLFF
TGTGCCAGCAGCTTAGTCCTTTACGGGGGGACTAATGAAAAACTGTTTTTT
>TRBD1|NA|TRBJ2-1|TRBV6-5
CASSFGTGIYEQFF
TGTGCCAGCAGTTTCGGGACAGGGATATATGAGCAGTTCTTC
>NA|NA|TRBJ2-2|TRBV15
CATSKGGGTGELFF
TGTGCCACCAGCAAGGGAGGGGGGACCGGGGAGCTGTTTTTT
>NA|NA|TRBJ1-4|TRBV27
CASSPLGKATNEKLFF
TGTGCCAGCAGTCCCCTGGGCAAAGCAACTAATGAAAAACTGTTTTTT
>NA|NA|TRBJ1-2|TRBV11-1
CASSSGDQYGYTF
TGTGCCAGCAGCTCAGGGGACCAATATGGCTACACCTTC
>TRBD1|NA|TRBJ2-7|TRBV27
CASSPEALRGFGAYEQYF
TGTGCCAGCAGTCCCGAGGCCCTCAGGGGGTTCGGAGCCTACGAGCAGTACTTC
>NA|NA|TRBJ1-1|TRBV4-1
CASSQADGQVVNEAFF
TGCGCCAGCAGCCAAGCCGACGGCCAGGTCGTAAATGAAGCTTTCTTT
>TRBD1|NA|TRBJ1-1|TRBV5-6
CASSRWDRDQDTEAFF
TGTGCCAGCAGCCGGTGGGACAGGGATCAGGACACTGAAGCTTTCTTT
>TRBD2|few|TRBJ2-7|TRBV13
CASSGGRGEQYF
TGTGCCTCTTCGGGAGGGAGAGGCGAGCAGTACTTC
>TRBD1|NA|TRBJ2-5|TRBV4-1
CASSQAQGQRETQYF
TGCGCCAGCAGCCAAGCCCAGGGACAGAGGGAGACCCAGTACTTC
>TRBD1|NA|TRBJ2-1|TRBV7-2
CASSRQQGAGYNEQFF
TGTGCCAGCAGCCGTCAACAGGGGGCAGGCTACAATGAGCAGTTCTTC
>TRBD2|NA|TRBJ2-1|TRBV9
CASSVAGLAGGGSYNEQFF
TGTGCCAGCAGCGTAGCAGGACTAGCGGGGGGAGGCTCCTACAATGAGCAGTTCTTC
>TRBD1|NA|TRBJ2-7|TRBV18
CASSSTGTGGYEQYF
TGTGCCAGCTCTTCGACCGGGACAGGGGGCTACGAGCAGTACTTC
>TRBD2|NA|TRBJ2-3|TRBV19
CASSSLAGPPGTQYF
TGTGCCAGTAGTAGCCTAGCGGGTCCCCCAGGGACGCAGTATTTT
>NA|once|TRBJ1-1|TRBV5-6
CASSFRRRNTEAFF
TGTGCCAGCAGCTTTAGACGGAGGAACACTGAAGCTTTCTTT
>NA|NA|TRBJ1-1|TRBV4-3
CASSLGQLNTEAFF
TGCGCCAGCAGCCTAGGACAGTTGAACACTGAAGCTTTCTTT
>TRBD1|NA|TRBJ2-7|TRBV14
CASSQTGATSYEQYF
TGTGCCAGCAGCCAGACAGGGGCAACCTCCTACGAGCAGTACTTC
>TRBD2|once|TRBJ2-2|TRBV4-1
CASSLLAGGTGELFF
TGCGCCAGCAGCCTCCTAGCGGGGGGCACCGGGGAGCTGTTTTTT
>NA|once|TRBJ1-1|TRBV28
CASRGGWARVGTEAFF
TGTGCCAGCAGGGGAGGCTGGGCCAGGGTGGGAACTGAAGCTTTCTTT
>TRBD1|once|TRBJ1-5|TRBV5-6
CASSRRGNQPQHF
TGTGCCAGCAGCCGCAGGGGGAATCAGCCCCAGCATTTT
>TRBD2|once|TRBJ2-2|TRBV18
CASSTWTSGSSGELFF
TGTGCCAGCTCAACATGGACTAGCGGGAGTTCCGGGGAGCTGTTTTTT
>NA|NA|TRBJ1-3|TRBV2
CASSLLGISGNTIYF
TGTGCCAGCAGTCTGCTAGGCATCTCTGGAAACACCATATATTTT
>TRBD1|once|TRBJ2-5|TRBV7-2
CASSSQPGQGNTQYF
TGTGCCAGCAGCTCTCAACCGGGACAGGGTAATACCCAGTACTTC
>TRBD1|NA|TRBJ1-1|TRBV6-5
CASSYGLTGDTEAFF
TGTGCCAGCAGTTACGGGTTGACAGGGGACACTGAAGCTTTCTTT
>TRBD1|few|TRBJ2-7|TRBV7-9
CASSLDDRGMLNEQYF
TGTGCCAGCAGCTTAGACGACAGGGGGATGTTGAACGAGCAGTACTTC
>NA|NA|TRBJ2-7|TRBV28
CASSLVQPKHEQYF
TGTGCCAGCAGTTTGGTACAGCCCAAACACGAGCAGTACTTC
>NA|NA|TRBJ1-5|TRBV28
CATSEGRFGQPQHF
TGTGCCACCTCGGAAGGGAGGTTCGGACAGCCCCAGCATTTT
>TRBD2|NA|TRBJ2-1|TRBV11-2
CASSSGSSYNEQFF
TGTGCCAGCAGCAGCGGGAGCTCCTACAATGAGCAGTTCTTC
>TRBD2|NA|TRBJ2-7|TRBV7-8
CASTRLTSGVYEQYF
TGTGCCAGCACCCGTCTGACTAGCGGGGTCTACGAGCAGTACTTC
>NA|NA|TRBJ2-7|TRBV18
CASSPTQSRGYEQYF
TGTGCCAGCTCACCAACCCAGAGTAGGGGTTACGAGCAGTACTTC
>NA|once|TRBJ1-1|TRBV28
CASRPAGRTEAFF
TGTGCCAGCAGACCAGCAGGGAGGACTGAAGCTTTCTTT
>NA|NA|TRBJ2-7|TRBV9
CASSVSGTPPTKQYF
TGTGCCAGCAGCGTCTCCGGGACACCTCCTACGAAGCAGTACTTC
>NA|NA|TRBJ1-2|TRBV4-1
CASSRGLYGYTF
TGCGCCAGCAGCCGAGGACTCTATGGCTACACCTTC
>NA|few|TRBJ1-4|TRBV6-5
CASSPGSNEKLFF
TGTGCCAGCAGCCCGGGTTCAAATGAAAAACTGTTTTTT
>TRBD2|NA|TRBJ2-1|TRBV27
CASRGLGSREQFF
TGTGCCAGCAGAGGACTAGGGTCCCGTGAGCAGTTCTTC
>TRBD1|NA|TRBJ2-2|TRBV19
CASSIVGDRGSGELFF
TGTGCCAGTAGTATAGTAGGCGACAGGGGATCCGGGGAGCTGTTTTTT
>TRBD2|once|TRBJ2-7|TRBV9
CASSVAAGGPMDEQYF
TGTGCCAGCAGCGTAGCGGCGGGAGGGCCCATGGACGAGCAGTACTTC
>NA|NA|TRBJ2-2|TRBV11-2
CASSSPGVTGELFF
TGTGCCAGCAGCTCTCCCGGGGTAACCGGGGAGCTGTTTTTT
>NA|few|TRBJ2-3|TRBV7-2
CASSPGAYRTDTQYF
TGTGCCAGCAGCCCAGGGGCGTATCGCACAGATACGCAGTATTTT
>TRBD1|NA|TRBJ1-5|TRBV7-3
CASSLAGGWNQPQHF
TGTGCCAGCAGCTTAGCAGGGGGTTGGAATCAGCCCCAGCATTTT
>NA|NA|TRBJ1-2|TRBV7-2
CASSIQGNYGYTF
TGTGCCAGCAGTATCCAGGGGAACTATGGCTACACCTTC
>TRBD1|NA|TRBJ2-1|TRBV6-5
CASRPRTGGYNEQFF
TGTGCCAGTAGACCCCGGACAGGGGGCTACAATGAGCAGTTCTTC
>TRBD1|NA|TRBJ1-1|TRBV30
CAWSVGQGVTEAFF
TGTGCCTGGAGTGTAGGACAGGGGGTCACTGAAGCTTTCTTT